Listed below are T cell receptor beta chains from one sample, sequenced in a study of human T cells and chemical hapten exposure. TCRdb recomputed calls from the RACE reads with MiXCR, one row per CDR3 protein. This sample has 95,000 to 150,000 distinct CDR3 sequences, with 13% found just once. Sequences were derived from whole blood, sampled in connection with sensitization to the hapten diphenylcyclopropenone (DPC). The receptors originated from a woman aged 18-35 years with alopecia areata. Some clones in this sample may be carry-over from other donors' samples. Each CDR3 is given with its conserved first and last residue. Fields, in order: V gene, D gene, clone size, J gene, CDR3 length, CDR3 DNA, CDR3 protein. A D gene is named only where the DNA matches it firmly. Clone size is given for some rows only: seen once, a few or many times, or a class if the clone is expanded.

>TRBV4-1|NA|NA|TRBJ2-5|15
TGCGCCAGCAGCCCAGAGGATTCGCCCCGAGAGACCCAGTACTTC
CASSPEDSPRETQYF
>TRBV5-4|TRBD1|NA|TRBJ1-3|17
TGTGCCAGCAGCCGTAGACAGGGCCTCACCTCTGGAAACACCATATATTTT
CASSRRQGLTSGNTIYF
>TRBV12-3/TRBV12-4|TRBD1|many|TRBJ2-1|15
TGTGCCAGCAGCCAACAGGGGGCGGGCTACAATGAGCAGTTCTTC
CASSQQGAGYNEQFF
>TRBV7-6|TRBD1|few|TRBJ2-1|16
TGTGCCAGCAGCTCCTTGGACAGGCCCCTGGGAAATGAGCAGTTCTTC
CASSSLDRPLGNEQFF
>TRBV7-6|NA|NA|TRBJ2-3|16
TGTGCCAGCAGCCCCATAGGACAGTCTGCACAAGATACGCAGTATTTT
CASSPIGQSAQDTQYF
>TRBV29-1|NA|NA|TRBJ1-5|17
TGCAGCGTTGAAAACCGGGCAGGGGTGGCGTGCAATCAGCCCCAGCATTTT
CSVENRAGVACNQPQHF
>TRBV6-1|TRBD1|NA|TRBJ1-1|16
TGTGCCAGCAGTCCCGGGACAGGGGTTATGAACACTGAAGCTTTCTTT
CASSPGTGVMNTEAFF
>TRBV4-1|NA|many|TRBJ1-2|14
TGCGCCAGCAGCCAAGAAGGCCAGCCAAGAGGCTACACCTTC
CASSQEGQPRGYTF
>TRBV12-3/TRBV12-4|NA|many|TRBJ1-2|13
TGTGCCACCCGGGGTGACGGGGCGGGCGGCTACACCTTC
CATRGDGAGGYTF
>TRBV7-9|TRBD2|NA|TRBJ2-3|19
TGTGCCAGCAGCCCCGGGACTAGCGGGGTTGGTCGGGGCACAGATACGCAGTATTTT
CASSPGTSGVGRGTDTQYF
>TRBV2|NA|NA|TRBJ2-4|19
TGTGCCAGCAGTGACCGGCACGGGACCTCCCGGCTAGCCAAAAACATTCAGTACTTC
CASSDRHGTSRLAKNIQYF
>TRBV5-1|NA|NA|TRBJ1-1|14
TGCGCCAGCAGCTTGGAGGGTGTCGACACTGAAGCTTTCTTT
CASSLEGVDTEAFF
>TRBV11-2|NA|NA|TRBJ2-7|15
TGTGCCAGCAGCCCACCCCCCGGGACCTCGAACGAGCAGTACTTC
CASSPPPGTSNEQYF
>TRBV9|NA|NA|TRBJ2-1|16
TGTGCCAGCAGCCCTAGACTAGGCAGCTCCTACAATGAGCAGTTCTTC
CASSPRLGSSYNEQFF
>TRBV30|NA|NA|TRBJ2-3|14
TGTGCCTGGAGGTACACTACTAGCACAGATACGCAGTATTTT
CAWRYTTSTDTQYF
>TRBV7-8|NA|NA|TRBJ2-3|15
TGTGCCAGCAGCTTAGGTCAGGCCGGTCGAGCCACGCAGTATTTT
CASSLGQAGRATQYF
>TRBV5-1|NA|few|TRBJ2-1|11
TGCGCCAGCAGCTGGGGTAATGAGCAGTTCTTC
CASSWGNEQFF
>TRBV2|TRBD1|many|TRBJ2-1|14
TGTGCCAGCAGTGGACAGGGGCCCTACAATGAGCAGTTCTTC
CASSGQGPYNEQFF
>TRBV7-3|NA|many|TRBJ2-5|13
TGTGCCAGCAGCTTAAATCGACAAGAGACCCAGTACTTC
CASSLNRQETQYF
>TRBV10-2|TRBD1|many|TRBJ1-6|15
TGCGCCAGCAGTGAGTCGGACAGGGAAAATTCACCCCTCCACTTT
CASSESDRENSPLHF
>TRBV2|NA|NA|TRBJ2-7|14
TGTGCCAGCCTCAACACAGGGAGCTCCTACGAGCAGTACTTC
CASLNTGSSYEQYF
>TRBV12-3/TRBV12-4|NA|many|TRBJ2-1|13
TGTGCCAGCCTAGACCTAAGCTACAATGAGCAGTTCTTC
CASLDLSYNEQFF
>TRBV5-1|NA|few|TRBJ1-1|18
TGCGCCAGCAGCTTGGCGGGCAGGACCGACTTCGAGAACACTGAAGCTTTCTTT
CASSLAGRTDFENTEAFF
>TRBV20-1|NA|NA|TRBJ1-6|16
TGCAGTGCTAGAGAAGCTTGGAATTCGTATAATTCACCCCTCCACTTT
CSAREAWNSYNSPLHF
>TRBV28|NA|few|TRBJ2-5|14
TGTGCCAGCGACAGGCCCGGGGGACTGGGGACCCAGTACTTC
CASDRPGGLGTQYF
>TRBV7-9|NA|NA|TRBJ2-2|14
TGTGCCAGCAGCTTCAGATTTGACACCGGGGAGCTGTTTTTT
CASSFRFDTGELFF
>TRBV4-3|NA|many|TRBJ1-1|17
TGCGCCAGCAGCCTACAACGGTATATAGAGGTGAACACTGAAGCTTTCTTT
CASSLQRYIEVNTEAFF
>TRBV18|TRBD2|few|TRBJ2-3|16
TGTGCCAGCTCACCACGGGGACTAGCGGGGGCAGATACGCAGTATTTT
CASSPRGLAGADTQYF
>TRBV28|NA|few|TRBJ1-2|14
TGTGCCAGCAGTAGGAGGGACACCCTCTATGGCTACACCTTC
CASSRRDTLYGYTF
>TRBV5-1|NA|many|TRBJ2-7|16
TGCGCCAGCAGCTTGGAAGTCGGACGTCCAGGCTACGAGCAGTACTTC
CASSLEVGRPGYEQYF
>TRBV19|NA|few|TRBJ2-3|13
TGTGCCACCGGCACAGGTCCCACAGATACGCAGTATTTT
CATGTGPTDTQYF
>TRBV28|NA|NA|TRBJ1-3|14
TGTGCCAGCAGTTTTAAAGCATTTATAAACACCATATATTTT
CASSFKAFINTIYF
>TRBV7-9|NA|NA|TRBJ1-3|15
TGTGCCAGCAGCCCTGCAGGGGCGGTCGGAAACACCATATATTTT
CASSPAGAVGNTIYF
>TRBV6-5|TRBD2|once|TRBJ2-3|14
TGTGCCAGCAGCGAGCGGGGGGTCTCAGATACGCAGTATTTT
CASSERGVSDTQYF